This T cell receptor beta chain was sequenced in a study of T cell responses to AZD1222 COVID-19 vaccine. Trimming at V came to 6 bases and at J to 12 bases, leaving 19 bases not matched to a gene. CDR1 LNHDA and CDR2 SQIVND come from the germline V gene (reference sequence). The CDR3 has 16 residues. Study-level findings and limits: Spike regions recognized by vaccine-associated CD4 TCRs spanned the protein, led by 160-218 and 743-854.

As to this clone: Its antigen is undetermined.

Produced via immunoSEQ multiplex PCR; TCRdb's table is partial and in-frame only. The table includes about 120,000 clones, around 90% detected once. This chain uses TRBV19 with TRBJ2-1; TRBD1 aligns across 8 bases. The clonotype comes from an adult who received the AZD1222 COVID-19 vaccine. The sequencing used peripheral blood, collected 28 days after the second AZD1222 dose. The CDR3 sequence: CASRIHPDRDTGGQFF. The CDR3 region has the DNA TGTGCCAGTAGGATTCATCCCGACAGGGACACAGGGGGGCAGTTCTTC.